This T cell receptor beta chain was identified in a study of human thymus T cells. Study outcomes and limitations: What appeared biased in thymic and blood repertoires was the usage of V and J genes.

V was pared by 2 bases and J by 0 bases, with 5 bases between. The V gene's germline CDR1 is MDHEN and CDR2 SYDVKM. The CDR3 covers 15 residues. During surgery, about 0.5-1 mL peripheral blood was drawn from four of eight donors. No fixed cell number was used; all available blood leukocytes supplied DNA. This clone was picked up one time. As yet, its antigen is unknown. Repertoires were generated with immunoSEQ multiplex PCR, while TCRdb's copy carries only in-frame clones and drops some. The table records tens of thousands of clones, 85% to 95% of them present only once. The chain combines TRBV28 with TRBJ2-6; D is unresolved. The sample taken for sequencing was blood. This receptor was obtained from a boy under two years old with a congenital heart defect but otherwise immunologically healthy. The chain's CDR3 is CASSLIGSGANVLTF. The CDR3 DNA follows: TGTGCCAGCAGTTTAATAGGCTCTGGGGCCAACGTCCTGACTTTC.